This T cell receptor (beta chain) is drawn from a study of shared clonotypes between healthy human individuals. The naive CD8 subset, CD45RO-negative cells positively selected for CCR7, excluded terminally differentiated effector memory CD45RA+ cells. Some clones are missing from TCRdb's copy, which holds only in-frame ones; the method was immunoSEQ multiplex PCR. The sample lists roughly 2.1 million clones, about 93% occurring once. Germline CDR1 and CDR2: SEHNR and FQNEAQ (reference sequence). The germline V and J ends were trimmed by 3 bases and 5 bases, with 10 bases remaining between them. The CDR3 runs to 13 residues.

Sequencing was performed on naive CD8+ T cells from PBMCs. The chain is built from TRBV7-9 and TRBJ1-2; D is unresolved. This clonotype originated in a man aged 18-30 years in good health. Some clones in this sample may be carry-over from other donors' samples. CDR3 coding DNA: TGTGCCAGCAGCTTGGCACTGTATTATGGCTACACCTTC. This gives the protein CASSLALYYGYTF.